Shown below are 8 T cell receptor beta chains from a single sample sequenced in a study of cytomegalovirus exposure and HLA in healthy donors. The PCR ran on 60 Vbeta and 13 Jbeta primers. The repertoire was sequenced with immunoSEQ multiplex PCR; TCRdb's copy has only in-frame clones and lacks some. This sample has 150,000 to 200,000 clones; more than 60% occur once, and the top ten carry about 2.5%. Sequencing used PBMCs. Receptors were obtained from a human donor in good health.

The gene calls are TRBV5-1 and TRBJ2-2, with 8 bases identical to TRBD2. The CDR3 has 16 amino acids. Trimming took 1 base from V and 1 from J; bases not matched to a gene: 3. The germline gives CDR1 SGHRS, CDR2 YFSETQ. The DNA of the CDR3 is TGCGCCAGCAGCTTGCGGACTAGCAGGAACACCGGGGAGCTGTTTTTT. The encoded protein is CASSLRTSRNTGELFF.

This clone was detected once. The CDR3 DNA is TGTGCCAGCAGACAGGGCACCCAGCCCCAGCATTTT. This gives the protein CASRQGTQPQHF. J is TRBJ1-5 and V is TRBV6-5, with D maybe TRBD1 (6 bases). The CDR3 length is 12 residues. CDR1 and CDR2 from the germline V gene are MNHEY and SVGAGI. V was shortened by 6 bases and J by 7 bases, with 10 bases between the two germline ends.

V and J are TRBV2 and TRBJ2-7; 7 nucleotides align to TRBD2. The CDR3 has 14 amino acids. V lost 6 bases to trimming and J lost 5 bases; unmatched junction nucleotides: 10. Germline V gene data show CDR1 as SNHLY and CDR2 as FYNNEI. The CDR3 bases are TGTGCCAGCAGATCAGCGGGGTTCAGGGACGAGCAGTACTTC. Translated, it gives CASRSAGFRDEQYF.

CDR3 nucleotide sequence: TGCGCCAGCAGCCCCGAGGGGGCGGAAAAACTGTTTTTT. This translates into CASSPEGAEKLFF. The genes are TRBV5-1 and TRBJ1-4; 7 nucleotides line up with TRBD1. Germline loops: CDR1 SGHRS, CDR2 YFSETQ. V was clipped by 4 bases and J by 8 bases; unmatched bases: 5. The CDR3 spans 13 residues.

The chain couples TRBV5-5 to TRBJ1-1; weak D call: TRBD1 (5 bases). The ends were cut back, 4 bases at V and 4 bases at J, with 26 bases in the middle. In germline, CDR1 is SGHKS, CDR2 YYEKEE (reference sequence). This CDR3 comprises 18 residues. The DNA for the CDR3 is TGTGCCAGCAGCCTGGGACCCCCGTTGGCCTCAGGAGGCACTGAAGCTTTCTTT. This gives the protein CASSLGPPLASGGTEAFF.

This clone was detected once. The chain couples TRBV18 to TRBJ2-3; tentatively, D is TRBD1 (5 bases). The CDR3 totals 11 residues. Trimming stripped 6 bases from V and 6 bases from J, with 7 bases between. Germline V lookup: CDR1 KGHSH, CDR2 LQKENI. CDR3 in DNA: TGTGCCAGCTCGGGGCCGGATACGCAGTATTTT. Protein product: CASSGPDTQYF.

This clone was recorded a few times. The gene calls are TRBV7-8 and TRBJ1-1; TRBD1 agrees at 9 bases. The J segment lost 3 bases and the V segment lost 2 bases, leaving 4 bases of the junction unmatched. This CDR3 has 15 amino acids. CDR1 and CDR2 from the germline V gene are SGHVS and FQNEAQ. The CDR3 protein is CASSLLGQGYTEAFF. The DNA of the CDR3 is TGTGCCAGCAGCTTACTCGGACAGGGGTACACTGAAGCTTTCTTT.

This clone was seen more than once but under ten times. This chain uses TRBV30 with TRBJ2-7; TRBD1 matches at 8 bases. The length of the CDR3 is 15 residues. Germline trimming cut 0 bases from V and 3 bases from J; bases unmatched to any gene: 7. Germline-derived CDR1 and CDR2 are GTSNPN and SVGIG (reference sequence). The CDR3 DNA sequence: TGTGCCTGGAGTGTTGGAGGGACAGGCGGCTACGAGCAGTACTTC. This codes for CAWSVGGTGGYEQYF.